This T cell receptor (beta chain) was captured in a study of response to subunit inactivated influenza vaccine. The CDR3 runs 15 residues. The J segment lost 4 bases and the V segment lost 8 bases, leaving 13 bases of the junction unmatched. Germline V gives CDR1 SQVTM, CDR2 ANQGSEA. This clonotype occurred a few times. TCRdb reprocessed the RT-PCR reads with MiXCR, giving one entry per CDR3 protein. The table has about 650,000 distinct CDR3 sequences, 14% seen once. The source of this sequence is a man aged 45-60 years who received an inactivated influenza vaccine. Sequencing was performed on PBMCs from blood, taken roughly 2 weeks before vaccination. The chain has TRBV29-1 and TRBJ2-1, with 8 nucleotides matching TRBD2. The CDR3 DNA is TGCAGCTTAGGTCTCCGAAGCGGGAGTTACAATGAGCAGTTCTTC. This gives the protein CSLGLRSGSYNEQFF.